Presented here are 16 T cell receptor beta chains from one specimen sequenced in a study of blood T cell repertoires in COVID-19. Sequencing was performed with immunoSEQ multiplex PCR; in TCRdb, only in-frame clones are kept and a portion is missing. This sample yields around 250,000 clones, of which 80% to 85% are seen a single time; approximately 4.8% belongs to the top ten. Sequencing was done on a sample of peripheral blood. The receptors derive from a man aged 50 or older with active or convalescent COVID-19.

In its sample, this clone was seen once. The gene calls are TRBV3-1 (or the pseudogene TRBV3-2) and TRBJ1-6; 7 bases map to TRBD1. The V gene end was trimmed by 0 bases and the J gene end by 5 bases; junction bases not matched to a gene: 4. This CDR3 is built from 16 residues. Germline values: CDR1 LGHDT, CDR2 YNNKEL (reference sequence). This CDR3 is CASSQETGQNNSPLHF. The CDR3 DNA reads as TGTGCCAGCAGCCAAGAGACAGGGCAGAATAATTCACCCCTCCACTTT.

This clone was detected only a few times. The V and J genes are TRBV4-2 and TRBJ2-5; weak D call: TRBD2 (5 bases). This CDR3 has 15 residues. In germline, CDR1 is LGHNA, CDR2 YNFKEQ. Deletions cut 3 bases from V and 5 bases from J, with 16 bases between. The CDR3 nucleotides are TGTGCCAGCAGCCAGACCATGGACTTAGATGAGACCCAGTACTTC. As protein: CASSQTMDLDETQYF.

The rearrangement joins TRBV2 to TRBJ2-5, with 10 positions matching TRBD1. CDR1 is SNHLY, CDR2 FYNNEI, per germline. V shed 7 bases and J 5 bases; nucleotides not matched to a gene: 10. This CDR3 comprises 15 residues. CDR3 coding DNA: TGTGCCAGCACCCCAGACAGGGGGCTTGGGGAGACCCAGTACTTC. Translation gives CASTPDRGLGETQYF.

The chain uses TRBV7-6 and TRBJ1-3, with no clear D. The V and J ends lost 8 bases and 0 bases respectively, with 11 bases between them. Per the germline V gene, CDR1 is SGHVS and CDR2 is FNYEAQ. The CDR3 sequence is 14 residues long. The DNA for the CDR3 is TGTGCCAGCGGGGAGGTCCCCTCTGGAAACACCATATATTTT. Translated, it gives CASGEVPSGNTIYF.

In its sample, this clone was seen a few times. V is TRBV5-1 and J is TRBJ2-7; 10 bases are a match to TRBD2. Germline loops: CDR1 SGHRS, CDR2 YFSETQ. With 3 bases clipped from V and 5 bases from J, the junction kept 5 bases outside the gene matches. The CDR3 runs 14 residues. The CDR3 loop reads CASSSSGGVDEQYF. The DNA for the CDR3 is TGCGCCAGCAGCTCCAGCGGGGGGGTCGACGAGCAGTACTTC. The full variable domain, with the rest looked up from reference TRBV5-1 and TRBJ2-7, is KAGVTQTPRYLIKTRGQQVTLSCSPISGHRSVSWYQQTPGQGLQFLFEYFSETQRNKGNFPGRFSGRQFSNSRSEMNVSTLELGDSALYLCASSSSGGVDEQYFGPGTRLTVT.

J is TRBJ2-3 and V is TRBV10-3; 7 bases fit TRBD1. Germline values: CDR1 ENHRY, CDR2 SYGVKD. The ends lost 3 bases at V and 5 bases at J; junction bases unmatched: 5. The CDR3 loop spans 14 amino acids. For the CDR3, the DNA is TGTGCCATCAGTGATTACAGGGGAAGAGATACGCAGTATTTT. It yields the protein CAISDYRGRDTQYF.

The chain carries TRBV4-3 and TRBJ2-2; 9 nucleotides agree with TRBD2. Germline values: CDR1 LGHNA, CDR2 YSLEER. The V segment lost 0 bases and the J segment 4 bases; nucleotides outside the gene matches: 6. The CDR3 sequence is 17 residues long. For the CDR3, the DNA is TGCGCCAGCAGCCAAGATTTTCTAGCGGGGCCCACCGGGGAGCTGTTTTTT. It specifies CASSQDFLAGPTGELFF.

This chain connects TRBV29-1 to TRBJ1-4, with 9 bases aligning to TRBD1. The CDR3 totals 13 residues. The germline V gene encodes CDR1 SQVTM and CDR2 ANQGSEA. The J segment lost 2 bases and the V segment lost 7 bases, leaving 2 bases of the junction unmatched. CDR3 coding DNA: TGCAGCGGAGGGACAGGGACTAATGAAAAACTGTTTTTT. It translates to CSGGTGTNEKLFF.

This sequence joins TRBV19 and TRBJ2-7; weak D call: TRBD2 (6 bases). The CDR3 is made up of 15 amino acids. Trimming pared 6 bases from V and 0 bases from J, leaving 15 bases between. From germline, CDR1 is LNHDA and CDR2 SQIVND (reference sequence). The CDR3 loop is CASRPVGGDSYEQYF. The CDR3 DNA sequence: TGTGCCAGTAGACCTGTTGGAGGGGACTCCTACGAGCAGTACTTC. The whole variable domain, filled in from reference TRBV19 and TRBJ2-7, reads DGGITQSPKYLFRKEGQNVTLSCEQNLNHDAMYWYRQDPGQGLRLIYYSQIVNDFQKGDIAEGYSVSREKKESFPLTVTSAQKNPTAFYLCASRPVGGDSYEQYFGPGTRLTVT.

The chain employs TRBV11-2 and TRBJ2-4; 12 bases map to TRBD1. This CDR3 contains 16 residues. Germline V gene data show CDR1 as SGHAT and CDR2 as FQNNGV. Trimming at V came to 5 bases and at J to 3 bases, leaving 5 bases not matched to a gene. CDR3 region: CASSLGQGANKNIQYF. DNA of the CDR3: TGTGCCAGCAGCCTGGGACAGGGGGCCAACAAAAACATTCAGTACTTC.

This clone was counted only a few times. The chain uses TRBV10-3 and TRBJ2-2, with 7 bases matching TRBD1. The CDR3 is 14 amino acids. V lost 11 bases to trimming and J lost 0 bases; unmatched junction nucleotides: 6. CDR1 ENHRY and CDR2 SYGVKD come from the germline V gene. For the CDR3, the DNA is TGTGCCGTCCGGGACAGCGCGAACACCGGGGAGCTGTTTTTT. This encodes CAVRDSANTGELFF.

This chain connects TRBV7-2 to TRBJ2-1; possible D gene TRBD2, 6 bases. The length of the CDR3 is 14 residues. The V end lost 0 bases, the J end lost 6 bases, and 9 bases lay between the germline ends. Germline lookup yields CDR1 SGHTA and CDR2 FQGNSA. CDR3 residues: CASSLASGPNEQFF. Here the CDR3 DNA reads TGTGCCAGCAGCTTAGCTAGCGGTCCCAATGAGCAGTTCTTC.

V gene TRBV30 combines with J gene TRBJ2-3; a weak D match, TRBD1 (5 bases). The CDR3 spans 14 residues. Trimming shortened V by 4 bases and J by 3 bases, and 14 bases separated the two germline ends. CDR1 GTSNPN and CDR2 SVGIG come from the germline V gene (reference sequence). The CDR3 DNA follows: TGTGCCTGGACCCCCCGACAGCTGACAGATACGCAGTATTTT. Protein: CAWTPRQLTDTQYF. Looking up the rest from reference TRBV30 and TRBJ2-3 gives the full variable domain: SQTIHQWPATLVQPVGSPLSLECTVEGTSNPNLYWYRQAAGRGLQLLFYSVGIGQISSEVPQNLSASRPQDRQFILSSKKLLLSDSGFYLCAWTPRQLTDTQYFGPGTRLTVL.

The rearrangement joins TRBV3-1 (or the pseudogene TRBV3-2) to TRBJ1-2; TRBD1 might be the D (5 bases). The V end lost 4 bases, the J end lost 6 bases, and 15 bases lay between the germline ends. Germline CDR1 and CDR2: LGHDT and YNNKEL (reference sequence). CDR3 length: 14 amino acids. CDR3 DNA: TGTGCCAGCAGCCCGGGGGACTCCGGGCATGGCTACACCTTC. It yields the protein CASSPGDSGHGYTF.

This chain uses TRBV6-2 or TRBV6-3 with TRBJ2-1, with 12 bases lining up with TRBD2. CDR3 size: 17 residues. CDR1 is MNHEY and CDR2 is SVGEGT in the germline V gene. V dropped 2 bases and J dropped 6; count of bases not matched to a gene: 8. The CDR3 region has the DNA TGTGCCAGCAGTTACGGACTAGCGGGGCGGATTTTCAATGAGCAGTTCTTC. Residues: CASSYGLAGRIFNEQFF.

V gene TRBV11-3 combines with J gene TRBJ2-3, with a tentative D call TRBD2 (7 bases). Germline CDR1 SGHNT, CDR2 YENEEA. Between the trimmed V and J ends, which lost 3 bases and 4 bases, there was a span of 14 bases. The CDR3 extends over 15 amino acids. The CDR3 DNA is TGTGCCAGCAGCTTGGGGGGGCCGGAGGCAGATACGCAGTATTTT. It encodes CASSLGGPEADTQYF.